One and the same sample provided the 32 T cell receptor beta chains below, sequenced in a study of blood T cell repertoires in COVID-19. Assay used: immunoSEQ multiplex PCR; TCRdb lists only in-frame clones, some missing. The data hold fewer than 600,000 clones, with 89% observed a single time. The sequenced material came from peripheral blood. The receptor set was obtained from a man aged 18 to 29 with COVID-19, enrolled during active disease.

The rearrangement uses TRBV6-5 and TRBJ1-1; D call uncertain. Germline V CDR1 and CDR2: MNHEY, SVGAGI. With 7 bases removed from V and 4 bases from J, the gap between germline ends came to 10 bases. The length of the CDR3 is 12 residues. CDR3 sequence: CASTGWGTEAFF. CDR3 DNA: TGTGCCAGCACGGGGTGGGGCACTGAAGCTTTCTTT.

The chain joins TRBV18 to TRBJ2-1; D perhaps matches TRBD1 (5 bases). Germline V gene sequence: CDR1 KGHSH, CDR2 LQKENI. Deletions cut 5 bases from V and 6 bases from J, with 11 bases between. The length of the CDR3 is 13 residues. CDR3 residues: CASSVSGFNEQFF. The CDR3, as DNA: TGTGCCAGCTCAGTTTCAGGGTTCAATGAGCAGTTCTTC.

The chain carries TRBV5-6 and TRBJ1-2; D is perhaps TRBD1 (6 bases). Germline CDR1 is SGHDT and CDR2 is YYEEEE. The CDR3 covers 14 residues. V lost 4 bases and J 0 bases, leaving 10 bases between the germline ends. DNA for the CDR3: TGTGCCAGCAGCGAGACAGGAGCTAACTATGGCTACACCTTC. It encodes CASSETGANYGYTF.

The CDR3 spells CASSLPGGEGSPLHF. Here the CDR3 DNA reads TGTGCCAGCAGCCTCCCAGGCGGGGAGGGCTCACCCCTCCACTTT. This chain connects TRBV3-1 (or the pseudogene TRBV3-2) to TRBJ1-6; D gene ambiguous. Germline V gene data show CDR1 as LGHDT and CDR2 as YNNKEL (reference sequence). With 4 bases removed from V and 10 bases from J, the gap between germline ends came to 17 bases. The CDR3 extends over 15 amino acids.

V gene TRBV5-6 combines with J gene TRBJ2-3; 8 positions agree with TRBD1. Germline-derived CDR1 and CDR2 are SGHDT and YYEEEE. The V gene end was trimmed by 5 bases and the J gene end by 2 bases; junction bases not matched to a gene: 19. The CDR3 extends over 19 amino acids. This chain's CDR3 is CASSPGTGVVVANTDTQYF. DNA of the CDR3: TGTGCCAGCAGTCCCGGGACAGGAGTCGTAGTTGCAAACACAGATACGCAGTATTTT.

This clone was observed a single time. The chain uses TRBV27 and TRBJ2-3, with 11 bases identical to TRBD2. Trimming at V came to 2 bases and at J to 6 bases, leaving 4 bases not matched to a gene. Per the germline V gene, CDR1 is MNHEY and CDR2 is SMNVEV (reference sequence). The CDR3 totals 15 residues. Written as DNA, the CDR3 is TGTGCCAGCAGTTTAACTCTAGCGGGAGGTGATACGCAGTATTTT. Translation: CASSLTLAGGDTQYF.

This sequence joins TRBV5-1 and TRBJ1-3; possible D gene TRBD1, 6 bases. The CDR3 contains 15 residues. The V and J ends lost 4 bases and 1 base respectively, with 12 bases between them. In germline, CDR1 is SGHRS, CDR2 YFSETQ. The CDR3 loop is CASSTDRKSGNTIYF. Here the CDR3 DNA reads TGCGCCAGCAGCACCGACAGGAAGTCTGGAAACACCATATATTTT.

The V gene is TRBV6-5, the J gene TRBJ2-5, with 9 bases identical to TRBD1. V lost 6 bases to trimming and J lost 2 bases; unmatched junction nucleotides: 7. This CDR3 comprises 15 residues. From germline, CDR1 is MNHEY and CDR2 SVGAGI. The CDR3 reads CASRRDREGQETQYF. CDR3 nucleotide sequence: TGTGCCAGCAGGAGGGACAGGGAGGGACAAGAGACCCAGTACTTC.

This rearrangement joins TRBV3-1 (or the pseudogene TRBV3-2) to TRBJ1-5, with TRBD1 matching over 7 bases. The CDR3 spans 15 residues. Germline V CDR1 and CDR2: LGHDT, YNNKEL (reference sequence). J gave up 6 bases and V 1 base, and 6 bases lay outside the gene matches. CDR3 nucleotides: TGTGCCAGCAGCCAAGGACAGGGAATCGTTCAGCCCCAGCATTTT. Residues: CASSQGQGIVQPQHF.

This clone was seen a single time. This chain uses TRBV19 with TRBJ1-3; D is possibly TRBD1 (5 bases). The germline gives CDR1 LNHDA, CDR2 SQIVND (reference sequence). The germline V and J ends were trimmed by 5 bases and 7 bases, with 6 bases remaining between them. This CDR3 region has 11 residues. The CDR3 loop reads CASSGGNTIYF. The CDR3, as DNA: TGTGCCAGTAGTGGGGGGAACACCATATATTTT.

In this sample, this clone turned up once. The chain uses TRBV5-1 and TRBJ2-5; 7 bases map to TRBD1. CDR1 is SGHRS, CDR2 YFSETQ, per germline. The CDR3 runs to 15 residues. V trimming: 1 base; J trimming: 4 bases; junction bases outside the gene matches: 7. The CDR3 sequence is CASSLLGTAGETQYF. CDR3 nucleotide sequence: TGCGCCAGCAGCTTGTTGGGGACAGCCGGAGAGACCCAGTACTTC. Supplemented by reference TRBV5-1 and TRBJ2-5, the full variable domain reads KAGVTQTPRYLIKTRGQQVTLSCSPISGHRSVSWYQQTPGQGLQFLFEYFSETQRNKGNFPGRFSGRQFSNSRSEMNVSTLELGDSALYLCASSLLGTAGETQYFGPGTRLLVL.

The chain uses TRBV2 and TRBJ1-3; a possible D gene is TRBD1 (5 bases). V was clipped by 7 bases and J by 1 base, with 11 bases between them. The germline V gene encodes CDR1 SNHLY and CDR2 FYNNEI. The CDR3 length is 14 residues. CDR3 in DNA: TGTGCCAGCAATTACCAGGGTTCTGGAAACACCATATATTTT. As protein: CASNYQGSGNTIYF.

The chain is built from TRBV7-8 and TRBJ1-4, with 7 bases that match TRBD1. Germline V gene data show CDR1 as SGHVS and CDR2 as FQNEAQ. The V gene end was trimmed by 1 base and the J gene end by 6 bases; junction bases not matched to a gene: 2. There are 14 residues in the CDR3. The CDR3 region is CASSLGQGYEKLFF. CDR3 coding DNA: TGTGCCAGCAGCTTAGGACAGGGATATGAAAAACTGTTTTTT.

The chain joins TRBV19 to TRBJ2-1, with 9 bases fitting TRBD2. The CDR3 contains 14 residues. The V gene's germline CDR1 is LNHDA and CDR2 SQIVND (reference sequence). V shed 9 bases, J shed 5 bases, and the junction held 8 bases outside the gene matches. This CDR3 is CASKGERGDNEQFF. For the CDR3, the DNA is TGTGCCAGCAAGGGAGAGCGGGGGGACAATGAGCAGTTCTTC.

This clone was counted a single time. J is TRBJ2-3 and V is TRBV5-8; no clear D gene. Germline CDR1 reads SGHTS; CDR2 reads YDEGEE. V shed 2 bases and J shed 9 bases, with 10 bases lying between them. The CDR3 extends over 12 amino acids. This CDR3 is CASSLKQTTQYF. In DNA, the CDR3 is TGTGCCAGCAGCTTAAAACAGACGACGCAGTATTTT.

The chain employs TRBV7-9 and TRBJ1-1, with D unresolved. The germline CDR1 and CDR2 sequences are SEHNR and FQNEAQ (reference sequence). The CDR3 loop spans 14 amino acids. V was cut by 5 bases and J by 2 bases, with 12 bases left in between. The CDR3 DNA reads TGTGCCAGCAGCCCGGTCAGGCTTAACACTGAAGCTTTCTTT. As protein: CASSPVRLNTEAFF.

This sequence joins TRBV13 and TRBJ2-2; TRBD2 matches at 9 bases. Losses at the gene ends were 3 bases for V and 7 bases for J; bases not matched to a gene: 6. This CDR3 is built from 15 residues. CDR1 is PRHDT and CDR2 is FYEKMQ in the germline V gene (reference sequence). This chain's CDR3 is CASSFSRGGGGELFF. CDR3 coding DNA: TGTGCCAGCAGCTTCTCGCGGGGGGGCGGCGGGGAGCTGTTTTTT.

The chain employs TRBV12-5 and TRBJ2-7; the D is unclear. V gave up 0 bases and J gave up 5 bases, with 8 bases separating them. CDR3 length equals 13 residues. Germline V lookup: CDR1 LGHNT, CDR2 FRNRAP. The CDR3, as DNA: TGTGCTAGTGGTTTGGTAGGAGCTGACGAGCAGTACTTC. Encoded protein: CASGLVGADEQYF.

The gene calls are TRBV12-5 and TRBJ2-2; D gene ambiguous. Germline CDR1 is LGHNT and CDR2 is FRNRAP. The CDR3 contains 13 residues. The ends were cut back, 5 bases at V and 7 bases at J, with 11 bases in the middle. This chain's CDR3 is CASGHHIDGELFF. For the CDR3, the DNA is TGTGCTAGTGGTCACCACATTGACGGGGAGCTGTTTTTT.

This clone was picked up a small number of times. The chain couples TRBV2 to TRBJ1-1; TRBD1 matches 7 bases. Germline V lookup: CDR1 SNHLY, CDR2 FYNNEI. V gave up 5 bases and J gave up 6 bases; unmatched junction bases: 9. This CDR3 contains 14 residues. CDR3 region: CASSQDRRFAEAFF. DNA for the CDR3: TGTGCCAGCAGTCAGGACAGGAGGTTCGCTGAAGCTTTCTTT.

V gene TRBV24-1 combines with J gene TRBJ2-2; TRBD2 matches 7 bases. Germline CDR1 and CDR2: KGHDR and SFDVKD. The trim removed 2 bases at V and 8 bases at J, leaving 13 bases unmatched. The CDR3 extends over 17 amino acids. In nucleotides, the CDR3 is TGTGCCACCAGTGATTCGAGGACTAGTGGTCGGGGTGGGGAGCTGTTTTTT. This encodes CATSDSRTSGRGGELFF.

The sample holds one count of this clone. V usage is TRBV27 and J usage is TRBJ1-5; possible D gene TRBD1, 5 bases. The CDR3 spans 14 residues. Looked up from germline, CDR1 is MNHEY and CDR2 is SMNVEV (reference sequence). V shed 5 bases and J shed 6 bases, with 14 bases lying between them. CDR3 protein: CASSLGGEGQPQHF. The DNA of the CDR3 is TGTGCCAGCAGTCTTGGGGGGGAAGGTCAGCCCCAGCATTTT.

The rearrangement uses TRBV19 and TRBJ1-1, with a possible D match to TRBD1 (6 bases). The CDR3 is 15 residues long. CDR1 LNHDA and CDR2 SQIVND come from the germline V gene (reference sequence). With 6 bases removed from V and 7 bases from J, the gap between germline ends came to 21 bases. In DNA, the CDR3 is TGTGCCAGTAGCCCACCTGGACACAGGGAAGATGAAGCTTTCTTT. Its protein is CASSPPGHREDEAFF.

J is TRBJ1-5 and V is TRBV19, with D maybe TRBD1 (6 bases). Germline values: CDR1 LNHDA, CDR2 SQIVND (reference sequence). V was trimmed by 4 bases and J by 7 bases, leaving 11 bases between them. This CDR3 contains 13 residues. Written as DNA, the CDR3 is TGTGCCAGTAGTACCAGGGGCTCGCAGCCCCAGCATTTT. Its translation: CASSTRGSQPQHF.

The V call is TRBV6-4, the J call TRBJ2-1; TRBD1 matches 8 bases. V dropped 4 bases and J dropped 8; count of bases not matched to a gene: 10. Germline loops: CDR1 MRHNA, CDR2 SNTAGT. The CDR3 is 15 residues long. The CDR3 sequence: CASSAQGQGVYEQFF. As DNA, the CDR3 is TGTGCCAGCAGTGCCCAAGGACAGGGAGTGTATGAGCAGTTCTTC.

The chain has TRBV10-1 and TRBJ2-3; 10 bases line up with TRBD2. CDR1 WNHNN and CDR2 SYGVQD come from the germline V gene (reference sequence). The CDR3 has 16 amino acids. Trimming cost V 3 bases and J 2 bases; bases outside gene matches: 5. The chain's CDR3 is CASSDVTSGYTDTQYF. The CDR3 coding sequence is TGCGCCAGCAGTGATGTGACTAGCGGGTACACAGATACGCAGTATTTT.

The rearrangement uses TRBV10-2 and TRBJ2-1; a weak D match, TRBD1 (6 bases). The V gene's germline CDR1 is WSHSY and CDR2 SAAADI. Trimming shortened V by 6 bases and J by 0 bases, and 12 bases separated the two germline ends. This CDR3 is built from 15 residues. CDR3 amino acids: CASRVRGPSYNEQFF. CDR3 DNA: TGCGCCAGCAGGGTCAGGGGCCCCTCCTACAATGAGCAGTTCTTC.

CDR3 nucleotides: TGTGCCAGCAGCCGAGGACAGAACTACGAGCAGTACTTC. Its protein is CASSRGQNYEQYF. The V call is TRBV12-3 or TRBV12-4, the J call TRBJ2-7; TRBD1 might be the D (6 bases). V was trimmed by 6 bases and J by 3 bases, leaving 12 bases between them. The CDR3 extends over 13 amino acids.

Remarks on this clone: At one end, the junction sequence differs from germline, possibly due to a read error. V gene TRBV7-7 combines with J gene TRBJ2-7; TRBD2 matches 8 bases. Germline CDR1 and CDR2: SSHAT and FNYEAQ (reference sequence). The CDR3 is 13 residues long. The CDR3 DNA reads as TGTGCTAGCAGCCTGACGGGAGGGTACGAGCAGTACTTC. This translates into CASSLTGGYEQYF.

This chain connects TRBV7-9 to TRBJ2-3, with D perhaps matching TRBD2 (6 bases). Germline CDR1 is SEHNR and CDR2 is FQNEAQ (reference sequence). V gave up 3 bases and J gave up 0 bases, with 13 bases separating them. The CDR3 is 16 residues long. For the CDR3, the DNA is TGTGCCAGCAGCTTTCTCTTTGGGACTAGCACAGATACGCAGTATTTT. Encoded protein: CASSFLFGTSTDTQYF.

The chain combines TRBV7-9 with TRBJ2-7; D possibly corresponds to TRBD1 (5 bases). CDR1 and CDR2 from the germline V gene are SEHNR and FQNEAQ (reference sequence). This CDR3 region has 14 residues. The ends were cut back, 4 bases at V and 2 bases at J, with 12 bases in the middle. CDR3 in amino acids: CASSSGHDAYEQYF. The CDR3, as DNA: TGTGCCAGCAGCTCTGGACACGATGCCTACGAGCAGTACTTC. Drawing the rest from reference TRBV7-9 and TRBJ2-7, the complete variable domain is DTGVSQNPRHKITKRGQNVTFRCDPISEHNRLYWYRQTLGQGPEFLTYFQNEAQLEKSRLLSDRFSAERPKGSFSTLEIQRTEQGDSAMYLCASSSGHDAYEQYFGPGTRLTVT.

This clone has just one count. This chain uses TRBV7-2 with TRBJ1-2; 7 bases are a match to TRBD1. CDR1 and CDR2 (germline): SGHTA, FQGNSA. Trimming removed 0 bases from V and 4 bases from J; junction bases left unmatched: 5. The CDR3 consists of 15 residues. The CDR3 region has the DNA TGTGCCAGCAGCTTAGCAGGGGGCCCCCTCTATGGCTACACCTTC. Amino acid sequence: CASSLAGGPLYGYTF. Full variable domain (missing parts from reference TRBV7-2 and TRBJ1-2): GAGVSQSPSNKVTEKGKDVELRCDPISGHTALYWYRQSLGQGLEFLIYFQGNSAPDKSGLPSDRFSAERTGGSVSTLTIQRTQQEDSAVYLCASSLAGGPLYGYTFGSGTRLTVV.